The rows below give T cell receptor beta chains drawn from one sample of a study of CD8 T cells in Susac syndrome. Using its own MiXCR run on the immunoSEQ multiplex PCR reads, TCRdb lists one record per CDR3 protein. The sample shows over 350,000 distinct CDR3 sequences, more than 70% of them seen only once. Sequencing was done on a sample of CD8+ T cells from PBMCs. The receptors originated from a human donor with multiple sclerosis. Both conserved end residues are part of each CDR3. The order of the fields is J gene, V gene, CDR3 protein.

J gene: TRBJ1-3
V gene: TRBV4-1
CDR3 protein: CASRPGGGNTIYF

J gene: TRBJ1-4
V gene: TRBV5-4
CDR3 protein: CASSRTAGGNEKLFF

J gene: TRBJ2-5
V gene: TRBV3-1
CDR3 protein: CASSPLLGQRQETQYF

J gene: TRBJ1-1
V gene: TRBV7-2
CDR3 protein: CASSLGPYLNTEAFF

J gene: TRBJ2-1
V gene: TRBV6-5
CDR3 protein: CASSLVLAPADEQFF

J gene: TRBJ2-1
V gene: TRBV7-2
CDR3 protein: CASSLVLIVGGDEQFF

J gene: TRBJ2-6
V gene: TRBV30
CDR3 protein: CAWRIVGVSGANVLTF

J gene: TRBJ2-1
V gene: TRBV20-1
CDR3 protein: CSARDVGTDVGEQFF

J gene: TRBJ1-5
V gene: TRBV25-1
CDR3 protein: CASSDWNQPQHF

J gene: TRBJ2-5
V gene: TRBV5-4
CDR3 protein: CASSFGTAAETQYF

J gene: TRBJ2-7
V gene: TRBV11-1
CDR3 protein: CASSFERGLYEQYF

J gene: TRBJ2-1
V gene: TRBV11-2
CDR3 protein: CASSYTGGPYNEQFF

J gene: TRBJ2-7
V gene: TRBV28
CDR3 protein: CASSLPLDRGLPEQYF

J gene: TRBJ2-1
V gene: TRBV11-1
CDR3 protein: CASSFFGGDYNEQFF

J gene: TRBJ1-1
V gene: TRBV27
CDR3 protein: CASSPRGTAEAFF

J gene: TRBJ2-6
V gene: TRBV27
CDR3 protein: CASSPAGANVLTF

J gene: TRBJ2-2
V gene: TRBV11-2
CDR3 protein: CASPNRAYTGELFF

J gene: TRBJ2-2
V gene: TRBV4-2
CDR3 protein: CASSQDYTGANTGELFF

J gene: TRBJ1-4
V gene: TRBV4-1
CDR3 protein: CASSQGPLEKLFF

J gene: TRBJ1-5
V gene: TRBV7-8
CDR3 protein: CASSLRALNQPQHF

J gene: TRBJ2-3
V gene: TRBV4-1
CDR3 protein: CASSPVGAGDTQYF

J gene: TRBJ2-5
V gene: TRBV11-2
CDR3 protein: CASSAGTGFKSETQYF

J gene: TRBJ2-1
V gene: TRBV24-1
CDR3 protein: CATSDSKGDPSSYNEQFF

J gene: TRBJ1-1
V gene: TRBV27
CDR3 protein: CASRLGGGNTEAFF

J gene: TRBJ2-1
V gene: TRBV20-1
CDR3 protein: CSASEDGSSYNEQFF

J gene: TRBJ2-7
V gene: TRBV12-3/TRBV12-4
CDR3 protein: CASSIGLPETPPYEQYF

J gene: TRBJ2-1
V gene: TRBV5-4
CDR3 protein: CASSFVTGVVNGQFF

J gene: TRBJ2-1
V gene: TRBV6-1
CDR3 protein: CASSEGWDEQFF

J gene: TRBJ2-1
V gene: TRBV29-1
CDR3 protein: CSVRTGGSSNEQFF

J gene: TRBJ2-7
V gene: TRBV3-1
CDR3 protein: CASSQALGNEQYF

J gene: TRBJ2-1
V gene: TRBV20-1
CDR3 protein: CSARELTSGGFYNEQFF

J gene: TRBJ2-6
V gene: TRBV6-1
CDR3 protein: CASSEEGGSGANVLTF

J gene: TRBJ2-1
V gene: TRBV2
CDR3 protein: CASREWVGVENEQFF

J gene: TRBJ1-5
V gene: TRBV6-2/TRBV6-3
CDR3 protein: CASSPRDRVRRLGNQPQHF

J gene: TRBJ1-1
V gene: TRBV12-3/TRBV12-4
CDR3 protein: CASRSVEAFF

J gene: TRBJ1-1
V gene: TRBV15
CDR3 protein: CATSLWDGNTEAFF

J gene: TRBJ2-2
V gene: TRBV28
CDR3 protein: CASSLVPLTGELFF

J gene: TRBJ2-5
V gene: TRBV6-5
CDR3 protein: CASSLHFRDLQYF

J gene: TRBJ2-7
V gene: TRBV27
CDR3 protein: CASSLSGDTAYEQYF

J gene: TRBJ2-3
V gene: TRBV9
CDR3 protein: CASSFLAIGTDTQYF

J gene: TRBJ1-2
V gene: TRBV6-1
CDR3 protein: CASSPQVGNYGYTF

J gene: TRBJ2-7
V gene: TRBV4-2
CDR3 protein: CASSQEWTVSSYEQYF

J gene: TRBJ1-2
V gene: TRBV5-6
CDR3 protein: CASSGTGTGFYGYTF

J gene: TRBJ1-1
V gene: TRBV27
CDR3 protein: CASSTGERTEAFF

J gene: TRBJ2-1
V gene: TRBV19
CDR3 protein: CASSILGQGVLNSYNEQFF

J gene: TRBJ1-1
V gene: TRBV7-9
CDR3 protein: CASSLGQGAVGAEAFF

J gene: TRBJ2-1
V gene: TRBV19
CDR3 protein: CASSDVLAGDYNEQFF

J gene: TRBJ2-7
V gene: TRBV3-1
CDR3 protein: CASSHRDQPYEQYF

J gene: TRBJ1-4
V gene: TRBV4-1
CDR3 protein: CASSQDFSGVEKLFF

J gene: TRBJ2-3
V gene: TRBV15
CDR3 protein: CATRPGTTSTDTQYF

J gene: TRBJ1-1
V gene: TRBV5-6
CDR3 protein: CASSLARDRGLNTEAFF

J gene: TRBJ1-2
V gene: TRBV27
CDR3 protein: CASRRQGVNYGYTF

J gene: TRBJ2-7
V gene: TRBV6-5
CDR3 protein: CASSYGKDRGRRYEQYF

J gene: TRBJ2-2
V gene: TRBV30
CDR3 protein: CACSGQENTGELFF

J gene: TRBJ2-2
V gene: TRBV11-2
CDR3 protein: CASKEGGELFF

J gene: TRBJ2-1
V gene: TRBV7-9
CDR3 protein: CASSLTPGAPSNEQFF

J gene: TRBJ1-2
V gene: TRBV30
CDR3 protein: CAWSAGEWSGYTF

J gene: TRBJ2-1
V gene: TRBV4-1
CDR3 protein: CASSQETSGRDNEQFF

J gene: TRBJ1-4
V gene: TRBV12-5
CDR3 protein: CASGLATGVQEKLFF

J gene: TRBJ1-1
V gene: TRBV12-3/TRBV12-4
CDR3 protein: CASRSPEGTMNTEAFF